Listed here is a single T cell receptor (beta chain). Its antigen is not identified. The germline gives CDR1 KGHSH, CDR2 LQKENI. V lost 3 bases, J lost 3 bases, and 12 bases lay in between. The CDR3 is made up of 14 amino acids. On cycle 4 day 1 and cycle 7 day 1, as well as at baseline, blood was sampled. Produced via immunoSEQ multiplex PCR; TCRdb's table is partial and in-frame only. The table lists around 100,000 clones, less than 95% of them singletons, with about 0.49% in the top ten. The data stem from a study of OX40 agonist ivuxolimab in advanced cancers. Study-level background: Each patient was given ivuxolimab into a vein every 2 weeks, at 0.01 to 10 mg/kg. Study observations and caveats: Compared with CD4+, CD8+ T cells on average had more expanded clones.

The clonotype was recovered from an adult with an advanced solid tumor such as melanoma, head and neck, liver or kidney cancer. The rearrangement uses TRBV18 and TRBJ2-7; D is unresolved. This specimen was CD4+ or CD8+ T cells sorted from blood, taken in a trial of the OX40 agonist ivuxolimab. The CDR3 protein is CASSPSQDHYEQYF. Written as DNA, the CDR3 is TGTGCCAGCTCACCCTCCCAGGACCACTACGAGCAGTACTTC.